Each of the 10 T cell receptor beta chains below was sequenced from the same sample in a study of control samples from healthy donors and cancer patients. Here immunoSEQ multiplex PCR was the method, and the copy in TCRdb shows in-frame clones only, minus some. The sample shows some 410,000 clones, 80% to 95% of them seen only once. The sample was PBMCs. All receptors derive from a man in his forties or fifties with head and neck cancer.

The chain uses TRBV5-1 and TRBJ2-5; 7 bases align to TRBD1. The CDR3 consists of 19 residues. Trimming cost V 1 base and J 1 base; bases outside gene matches: 16. Germline V gene lookup returns CDR1 SGHRS and CDR2 YFSETQ. CDR3 loop: CASSLPRDPSEGAQETQYF. DNA for the CDR3: TGCGCCAGCAGCTTGCCCCGGGACCCTTCAGAGGGGGCCCAAGAGACCCAGTACTTC. The whole variable domain, remainder taken from reference TRBV5-1 and TRBJ2-5, is KAGVTQTPRYLIKTRGQQVTLSCSPISGHRSVSWYQQTPGQGLQFLFEYFSETQRNKGNFPGRFSGRQFSNSRSEMNVSTLELGDSALYLCASSLPRDPSEGAQETQYFGPGTRLLVL.

The chain carries TRBV15 and TRBJ1-2; D uncertain. Germline CDR1 is LNHNV and CDR2 is YYDKDF (reference sequence). The CDR3 loop spans 13 amino acids. The V gene lost 7 bases and the J gene lost 3 bases, with 12 bases spanning the gap. The CDR3 DNA is TGTGCCACCAAAGGGTCCCTTGACTATGGCTACACCTTC. Protein product: CATKGSLDYGYTF.

The genes are TRBV19 and TRBJ1-5; 8 positions agree with TRBD1. Germline values: CDR1 LNHDA, CDR2 SQIVND (reference sequence). V gave up 3 bases and J gave up 1 base; unmatched junction bases: 5. The CDR3 length is 16 residues. The CDR3 coding sequence is TGTGCCAGTAGTATGCAGGGGGCGGCGAGCAATCAGCCCCAGCATTTT. Translating gives CASSMQGAASNQPQHF.

CDR3 amino acids: CASSQGQGTYGEQYF. CDR3 nucleotide sequence: TGTGCCAGCAGCCAAGGACAGGGAACCTACGGCGAGCAGTACTTC. The J gene is TRBJ2-7, the V gene TRBV5-4, with 8 bases matching TRBD1. The CDR3 is made up of 15 amino acids. Trimming cost V 4 bases and J 6 bases; bases outside gene matches: 12. Germline CDR1 and CDR2: SGHNT and YYREEE (reference sequence). Filled out from reference TRBV5-4 and TRBJ2-7, the complete variable domain reads ETGVTQSPTHLIKTRGQQVTLRCSSQSGHNTVSWYQQALGQGPQFIFQYYREEENGRGNFPPRFSGLQFPNYSSELNVNALELDDSALYLCASSQGQGTYGEQYFGPGTRLTVT.

This clone was counted once. The chain employs TRBV5-1 and TRBJ2-3; TRBD1 matches at 9 bases. CDR1 is SGHRS, CDR2 YFSETQ, per germline. V lost 5 bases to trimming and J lost 4 bases; unmatched junction nucleotides: 14. CDR3 size: 17 residues. The CDR3 DNA reads as TGCGCCAGCAGACGTACCGGGACAGGGAATAGAGCAGATACGCAGTATTTT. This translates into CASRRTGTGNRADTQYF.

V gene TRBV2 combines with J gene TRBJ2-2; 8 bases match TRBD1. V lost 8 bases to trimming and J lost 7 bases; unmatched junction nucleotides: 12. This CDR3 comprises 15 residues. CDR1 SNHLY and CDR2 FYNNEI come from the germline V gene. CDR3 sequence reads: CASHFDRGSVGELFF. The CDR3 DNA reads TGTGCCAGCCATTTTGACAGGGGATCGGTCGGGGAGCTGTTTTTT.

The chain has TRBV30 and TRBJ1-1; unclear D gene. Germline-derived CDR1 and CDR2 are GTSNPN and SVGIG (reference sequence). V lost 3 bases to trimming and J lost 5 bases, with 16 bases between them. This CDR3 has 14 amino acids. CDR3 sequence reads: CAWSTVGRWTEAFF. DNA for the CDR3: TGTGCCTGGAGCACAGTGGGGAGGTGGACTGAAGCTTTCTTT.

J is TRBJ2-7 and V is TRBV6-5; 11 nucleotides agree with TRBD2. Trimming at V came to 6 bases and at J to 4 bases, leaving 5 bases not matched to a gene. From germline, CDR1 is MNHEY and CDR2 SVGAGI. CDR3 length: 14 amino acids. In nucleotides, the CDR3 is TGTGCCAGCAGAACTAGCGGGAGTCTGTACGAGCAGTACTTC. Protein: CASRTSGSLYEQYF.

The J gene is TRBJ1-6, the V gene TRBV28; D remains ambiguous. In germline, CDR1 is MDHEN, CDR2 SYDVKM. The V gene lost 6 bases and the J gene lost 3 bases, with 9 bases spanning the gap. This CDR3 has 14 residues. CDR3 sequence: CASRQALYNSPLHF. CDR3 in DNA: TGTGCCAGCAGGCAGGCCCTCTATAATTCACCCCTCCACTTT.

The rearrangement joins TRBV6-5 to TRBJ2-3, with 7 bases aligning to TRBD1. CDR1 and CDR2 (germline): MNHEY, SVGAGI. V dropped 7 bases and J dropped 4; count of bases not matched to a gene: 5. This CDR3 contains 13 residues. CDR3 sequence: CASKSGGSDTQYF. In DNA, the CDR3 is TGTGCCAGCAAATCAGGGGGATCAGATACGCAGTATTTT.